A single T cell receptor beta chain is shown here with its context. Its specificity is not known. After template switching added a universal primer site, the resulting cDNA carried unique molecular identifiers. A single record per CDR3 protein comes from TCRdb applying MiXCR to the 5' RACE reads. The profile shows roughly 490,000 distinct CDR3 sequences, 13% to 15% of them singletons. The CDR3 contains 14 residues. Germline CDR1 SGHTA, CDR2 FQGNSA. The V end was cut by 5 bases, the J end by 2 bases, with 11 bases between. This entry is derived from a study of identical twins. General study findings and limits: Modeled out-of-frame TCR alpha sharing in monozygotic twins fell below observed levels.

In addition, the sample was reused for a study of yellow fever vaccine responses in identical twins.

Specimen: CD4+ T cells sorted from blood. The chain recombines TRBV7-2 with TRBJ2-3; a weak D match, TRBD2 (6 bases). This TCR derives from a woman under 30 in good health. CDR3 sequence (DNA): TGTGCCAGCAGCCCGCGGGGCCCCACAGATACGCAGTATTTT. It is translated as CASSPRGPTDTQYF.